This TCR beta chain is drawn from a study of cytomegalovirus exposure and HLA in healthy donors. Study information: One earlier analysis, a look at around 170 million T cells, found roughly 120 million unique TCR beta sequences.

PCR was performed using 60 Vbeta and 13 Jbeta primers. The table came from immunoSEQ multiplex PCR; TCRdb's copy has only in-frame clones and leaves some out. The table has around 120,000 clones, about 75% seen once. Study findings and constraints: CMV serostatus alone was available as immune exposure information.

To note about this clone: Its specificity is not known.

CDR3 length equals 17 residues. Germline CDR1 is SGHRS and CDR2 is YFSETQ. With 4 bases clipped from V and 3 bases from J, the junction kept 10 bases outside the gene matches. The V and J genes are TRBV5-1 and TRBJ1-2; 12 nucleotides line up with TRBD1. This TCR was sampled from a man aged 60 to 69 in good health and CMV-seropositive. Sequencing input: PBMCs. The CDR3 sequence is CASSAGTGGGLYYGYTF. The CDR3 region has the DNA TGCGCCAGCAGCGCTGGGACAGGGGGCGGCCTGTACTATGGCTACACCTTC.